This T cell receptor (beta chain) comes out of a study of OX40 agonist ivuxolimab in advanced cancers. Looking at the study overall: Ivuxolimab was an agonistic, fully human IgG2 monoclonal antibody directed against OX40 (CD134), a costimulatory receptor. Patients were allowed to have had prior anti-PD-1, anti-PD-L1 or anti-CTLA-4 therapy, and approximately 39% of the dose-escalation patients had been treated with checkpoint inhibitors. Three dose-escalation patients achieved partial responses, one with hepatocellular carcinoma and two with cutaneous melanoma. The dose-escalation cohort was about 86% male with a mean age of approximately 60 years, ranging from about 20 to 80. The purpose of peripheral TCRbeta sequencing was to test whether ivuxolimab changed TCR sequence diversity and led to clonal T-cell expansion. The monotherapy dose-escalation portion (N of about 47 patients) of the phase I ivuxolimab trial is reported in the paper. Of the approximately 50 dose-escalation patients, hepatocellular carcinoma was present in 19, melanoma in roughly 15, renal cell carcinoma in 9 and head and neck cancer in 9. Intravenous ivuxolimab was administered to patients every 2 weeks at six dose levels: 0.01, 0.1, 0.3, 1.5, 3 and 10 mg/kg.

The research as a whole found: At doses of 0.1 to 3.0 mg/kg, clonal expansion of both CD4+ and CD8+ T cells in blood was seen between baseline and week 6. Low levels of normalized T-cell clonal expansion were also shown by some nonresponding patients. After ivuxolimab, CD8+ T cells had more expanded clones than CD4+ T cells on average. In partial responders in the 0.1-3.0 mg/kg groups, normalized peripheral clonal expansion was found to be among the lowest, especially among CD8+ T cells. Which antigens the clonally expanded peripheral T cells were specific for was not determined.

In regard to this clone: The target of this receptor is not known. Per-base quality was not reported, and no clone a single base away is much larger than it.

The trial excluded patients who had a history of autoimmune disease or who were on systemic immunosuppression. Peripheral blood for TCR sequencing was collected from all dose cohorts at baseline, on cycle 4 day 1, and on cycle 7 day 1. The samples were taken from a phase I, first-in-human, multicenter, open-label dose-escalation trial of ivuxolimab. Adults with locally advanced or metastatic melanoma, renal cell, hepatocellular, or head and neck squamous cell carcinoma were enrolled in the trial. Before TCR sequencing, CD4+ T cells and CD8+ T cells were sorted from peripheral blood as separate populations. For sequencing of the TCRbeta CDR3 region, genomic DNA was extracted from the sorted cells. The immunoSEQ Assay was used to sequence the TCRbeta CDR3 regions. Drawn from immuneACCESS, this table holds only the in-frame rearrangements with V and J called that TCRdb kept. Clones are partly lost; checked studies trace under half to an unresolved V gene and leave the rest unexplained. The sample table contains 35,000 to 50,000 clones; only one count was recorded for 75% to 90% of them. The biggest ten clones account for 0.5% to 0.6% of the sample.

From the germline V gene, CDR1 is SGHVS and CDR2 is FQNEAQ. Reading from cysteine to phenylalanine, the CDR3 counts 16 amino acids. Only the CDR3 portion is preserved as DNA: 48 bases, with reading frame beginning at the first base. V is clipped by 2 bases and J by 2 bases, and the sequence between their germline boundaries is 13 bases long. In this chain, TRBV7-8 is recombined with TRBJ1-5, and possibly TRBD1, on 6 matching bases. The sequences come from CD4+ or CD8+ T cells sorted from blood, collected in a trial of the OX40 agonist ivuxolimab. The sequence was obtained from an adult with an advanced solid tumor such as melanoma, head and neck, liver or kidney cancer. The DNA sequence follows: TGTGCCAGCAGCTTACTTCCAGGGGAGGGCAATCAGCCCCAGCATTTT. Its coded protein is CASSLLPGEGNQPQHF. Beyond the CDR3, the reference TRBV7-8 and TRBJ1-5 genes provide the residues; the full variable domain reads: GAGVSQSPRYKVAKRGQDVALRCDPISGHVSLFWYQQALGQGPEFLTYFQNEAQLDKSGLPSDRFFAERPEGSVSTLKIQRTQQEDSAVYLCASSLLPGEGNQPQHFGDGTRLSIL.